What follows describes a single T cell receptor beta chain. What it binds is unknown. The data were obtained in a study of post-analysis software for immune sequencing data. The CDR3 has 16 residues. Germline V gives CDR1 DFQATT, CDR2 SNEGSKA (reference sequence). Study results and caveats: TRBV segments more frequent in patients than in controls numbered several and included TRBV5-6, TRBV5-1 and TRBV20-1.

cDNA libraries for TCR beta contained unique molecular identifiers. Each CDR3 protein gets one entry after TCRdb re-called the PCR reads with MiXCR. The data hold approximately 400,000 distinct CDR3 sequences, with 30% to 45% observed a single time. This TCR was sampled from a girl under 18 with multiple sclerosis. The chain couples TRBV20-1 to TRBJ2-1, with 10 bases aligning to TRBD2. The DNA end favors TRBJ2-7, so the J call may be wrong. What was sequenced was blood. The CDR3 is CSTHSSGGSSYNEQYF. CDR3 sequence (DNA): TGCAGTACCCACAGTAGCGGGGGGAGCTCCTACAATGAGCAGTACTTC.